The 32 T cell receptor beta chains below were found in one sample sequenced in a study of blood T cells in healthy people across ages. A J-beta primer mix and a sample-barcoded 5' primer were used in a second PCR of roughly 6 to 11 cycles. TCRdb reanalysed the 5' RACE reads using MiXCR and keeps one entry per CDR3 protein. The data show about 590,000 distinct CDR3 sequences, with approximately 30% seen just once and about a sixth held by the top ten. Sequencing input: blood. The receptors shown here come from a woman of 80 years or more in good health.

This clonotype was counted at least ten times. CDR3 nucleotides: TGTGCCAGCAGTTTTCGAGGGACAGGGGGGAATGGCTACACCTTC. Translated, it gives CASSFRGTGGNGYTF. The J gene is TRBJ1-2, the V gene TRBV12-3 or TRBV12-4, with TRBD1 matching 11 bases. The CDR3 has 15 amino acids. V shed 3 bases and J 6 bases; nucleotides not matched to a gene: 6.

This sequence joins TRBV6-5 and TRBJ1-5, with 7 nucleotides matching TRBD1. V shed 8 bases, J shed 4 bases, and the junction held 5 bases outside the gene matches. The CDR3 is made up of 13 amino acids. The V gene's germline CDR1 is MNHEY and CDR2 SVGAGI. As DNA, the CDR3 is TGTGCCAGCGCCCGGGACAGAAATCAGCCCCAGCATTTT. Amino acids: CASARDRNQPQHF.

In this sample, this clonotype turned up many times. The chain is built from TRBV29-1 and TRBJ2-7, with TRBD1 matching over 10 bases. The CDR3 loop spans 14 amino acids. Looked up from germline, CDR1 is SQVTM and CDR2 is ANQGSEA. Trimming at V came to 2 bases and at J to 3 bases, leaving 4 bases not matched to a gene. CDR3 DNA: TGCAGCGTTGAACGGGACAGGGGTGACTACGAGCAGTACTTC. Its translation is CSVERDRGDYEQYF.

The CDR3 here is CATSRGGENTGELFF. The CDR3 DNA sequence: TGTGCCACCAGCAGAGGAGGGGAGAACACCGGGGAGCTGTTTTTT. The gene calls are TRBV15 and TRBJ2-2; D may correspond to TRBD1 or TRBD2 (5 bases each). V was pared by 1 base and J by 1 base, with 7 bases between. Germline loops: CDR1 LNHNV, CDR2 YYDKDF (reference sequence). The CDR3 runs 15 residues.

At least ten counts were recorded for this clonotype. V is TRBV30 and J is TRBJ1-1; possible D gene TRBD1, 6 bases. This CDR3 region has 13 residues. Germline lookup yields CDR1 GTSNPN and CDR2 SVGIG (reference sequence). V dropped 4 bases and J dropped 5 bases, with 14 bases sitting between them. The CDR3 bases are TGTGCCTGGAACTTTGGACAGCTAACTGAAGCTTTCTTT. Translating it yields CAWNFGQLTEAFF.

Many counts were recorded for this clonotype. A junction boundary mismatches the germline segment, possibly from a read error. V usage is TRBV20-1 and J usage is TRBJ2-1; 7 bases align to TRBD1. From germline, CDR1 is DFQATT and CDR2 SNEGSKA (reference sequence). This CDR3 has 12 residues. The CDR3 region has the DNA TGCAGTGCTGGAGACAGGGAAATCCCGCAGTTCTTC. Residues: CSAGDREIPQFF.

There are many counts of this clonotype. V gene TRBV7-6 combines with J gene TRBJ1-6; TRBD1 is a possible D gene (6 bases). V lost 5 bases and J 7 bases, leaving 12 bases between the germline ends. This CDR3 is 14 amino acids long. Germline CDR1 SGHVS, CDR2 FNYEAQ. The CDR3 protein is CASSTRGGNSPLHF. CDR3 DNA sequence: TGTGCCAGCAGCACGCGGGGGGGCAATTCACCCCTCCACTTT.

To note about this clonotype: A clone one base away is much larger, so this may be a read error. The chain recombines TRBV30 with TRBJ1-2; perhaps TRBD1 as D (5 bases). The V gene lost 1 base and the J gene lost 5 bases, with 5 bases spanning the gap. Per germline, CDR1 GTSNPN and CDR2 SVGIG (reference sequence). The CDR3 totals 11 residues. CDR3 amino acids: CAWSGQYGYTF. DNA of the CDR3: TGTGCCTGGAGTGGACAGTATGGCTACACCTTC. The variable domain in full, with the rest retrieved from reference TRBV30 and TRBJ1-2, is SQTIHQWPATLVQPVGSPLSLECTVEGTSNPNLYWYRQAAGRGLQLLFYSVGIGQISSEVPQNLSASRPQDRQFILSSKKLLLSDSGFYLCAWSGQYGYTFGSGTRLTVV.

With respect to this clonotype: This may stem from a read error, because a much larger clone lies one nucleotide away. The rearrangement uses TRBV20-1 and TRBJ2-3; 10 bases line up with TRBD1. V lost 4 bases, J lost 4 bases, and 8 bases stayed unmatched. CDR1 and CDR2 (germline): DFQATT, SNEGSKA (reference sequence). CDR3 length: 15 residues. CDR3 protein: CSAKDDGQGADTQYF. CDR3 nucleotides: TGCAGTGCTAAAGACGACGGACAGGGGGCAGATACGCAGTATTTT.

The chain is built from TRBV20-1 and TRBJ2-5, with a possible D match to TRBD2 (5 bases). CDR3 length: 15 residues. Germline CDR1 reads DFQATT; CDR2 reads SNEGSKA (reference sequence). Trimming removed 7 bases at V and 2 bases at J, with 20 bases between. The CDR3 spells CSVVPEDGAQETQYF. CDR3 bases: TGCAGTGTTGTTCCGGAGGACGGAGCACAAGAGACCCAGTACTTC.

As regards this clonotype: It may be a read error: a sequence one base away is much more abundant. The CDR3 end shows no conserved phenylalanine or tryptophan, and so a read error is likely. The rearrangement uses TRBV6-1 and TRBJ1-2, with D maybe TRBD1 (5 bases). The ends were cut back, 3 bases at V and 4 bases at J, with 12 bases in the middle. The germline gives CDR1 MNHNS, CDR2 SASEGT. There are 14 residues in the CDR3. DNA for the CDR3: TGTGCCAGCAGTGACGGGGCGGGCCCCTATGGCTACACCTGC. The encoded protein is CASSDGAGPYGYTC.

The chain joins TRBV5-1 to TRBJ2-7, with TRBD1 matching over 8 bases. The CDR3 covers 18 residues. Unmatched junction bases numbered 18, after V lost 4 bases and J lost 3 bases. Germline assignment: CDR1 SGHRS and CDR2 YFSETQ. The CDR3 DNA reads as TGCGCCAGCAGCCCGCTGGACAGGGCGGCTATCCGATACTACGAGCAGTACTTC. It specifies CASSPLDRAAIRYYEQYF.

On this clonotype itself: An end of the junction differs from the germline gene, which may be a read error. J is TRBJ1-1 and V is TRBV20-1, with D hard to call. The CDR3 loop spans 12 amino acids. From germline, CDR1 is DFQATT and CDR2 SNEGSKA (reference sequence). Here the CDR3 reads CSARDLNIEAFF. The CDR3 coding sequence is TGCAGTGCTAGAGATTTAAACATTGAAGCTTTCTTT.

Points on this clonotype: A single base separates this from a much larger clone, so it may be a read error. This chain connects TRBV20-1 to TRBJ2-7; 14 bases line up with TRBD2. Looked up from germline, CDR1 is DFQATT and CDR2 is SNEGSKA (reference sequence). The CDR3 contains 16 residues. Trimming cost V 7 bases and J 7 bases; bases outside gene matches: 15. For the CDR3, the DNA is TGCAGTGTCCCGAGAGGGACTAGCGGGGGAGTTGGTGAGCAGTACTTC. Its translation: CSVPRGTSGGVGEQYF.

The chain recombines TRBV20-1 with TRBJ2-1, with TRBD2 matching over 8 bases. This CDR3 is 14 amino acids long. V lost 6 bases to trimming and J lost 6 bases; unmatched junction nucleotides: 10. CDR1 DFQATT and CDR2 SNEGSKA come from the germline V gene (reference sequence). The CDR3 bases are TGCAGTGCCGTCAGCGGGAGAGGGACCAATGAGCAGTTCTTC. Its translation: CSAVSGRGTNEQFF.

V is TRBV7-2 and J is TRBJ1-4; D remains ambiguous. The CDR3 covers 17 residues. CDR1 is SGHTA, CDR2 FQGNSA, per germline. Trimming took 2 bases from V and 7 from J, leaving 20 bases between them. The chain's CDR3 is CASSLLYPTAGSEKLFF. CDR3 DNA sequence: TGTGCCAGCAGCTTACTATACCCGACGGCGGGTAGTGAAAAACTGTTTTTT.

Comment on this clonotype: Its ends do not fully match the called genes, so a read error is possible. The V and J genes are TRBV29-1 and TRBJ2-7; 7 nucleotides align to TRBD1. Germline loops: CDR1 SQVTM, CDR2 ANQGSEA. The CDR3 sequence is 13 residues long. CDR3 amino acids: CSVTTGAGETQCF. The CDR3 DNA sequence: TGCAGCGTTACTACAGGGGCCGGGGAGACCCAGTGCTTC.

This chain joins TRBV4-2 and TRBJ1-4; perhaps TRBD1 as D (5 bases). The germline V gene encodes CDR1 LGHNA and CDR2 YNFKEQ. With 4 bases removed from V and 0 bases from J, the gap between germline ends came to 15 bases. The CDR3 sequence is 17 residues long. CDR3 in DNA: TGTGCCAGCAGCCGCCAGCAGGGTGGTGCAACTAATGAAAAACTGTTTTTT. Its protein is CASSRQQGGATNEKLFF.

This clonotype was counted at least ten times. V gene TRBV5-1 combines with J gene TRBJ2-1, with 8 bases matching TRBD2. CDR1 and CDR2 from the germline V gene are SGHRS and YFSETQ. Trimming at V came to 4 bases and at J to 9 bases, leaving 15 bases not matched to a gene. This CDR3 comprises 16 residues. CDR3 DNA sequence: TGCGCCAGCAGCCGGGAGGGGACTAGTGGGCCCGGTGAGCAGTTCTTC. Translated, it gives CASSREGTSGPGEQFF. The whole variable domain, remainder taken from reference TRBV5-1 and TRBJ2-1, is KAGVTQTPRYLIKTRGQQVTLSCSPISGHRSVSWYQQTPGQGLQFLFEYFSETQRNKGNFPGRFSGRQFSNSRSEMNVSTLELGDSALYLCASSREGTSGPGEQFFGPGTRLTVL.

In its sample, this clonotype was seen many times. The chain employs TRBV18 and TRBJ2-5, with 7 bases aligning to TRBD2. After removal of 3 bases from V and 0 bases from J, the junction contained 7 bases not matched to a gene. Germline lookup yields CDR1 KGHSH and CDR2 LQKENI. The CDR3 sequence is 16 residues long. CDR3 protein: CASSPVGGGHQETQYF. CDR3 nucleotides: TGTGCCAGCTCACCGGTAGGCGGGGGACACCAAGAGACCCAGTACTTC.

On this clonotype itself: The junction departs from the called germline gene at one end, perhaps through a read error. In nucleotides, the CDR3 is TGTACCAGCGATCCCGGACCCTACAATGAGCAGTTCTTC. It specifies CTSDPGPYNEQFF. The chain carries TRBV7-6 and TRBJ2-1; D is ambiguous. Germline CDR1 is SGHVS and CDR2 is FNYEAQ. The CDR3 is made up of 13 amino acids.

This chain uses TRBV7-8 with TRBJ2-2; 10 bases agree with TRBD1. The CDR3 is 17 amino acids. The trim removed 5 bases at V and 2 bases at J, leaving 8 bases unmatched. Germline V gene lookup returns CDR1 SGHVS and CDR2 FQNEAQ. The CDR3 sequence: CASSPETGGHNTGELFF. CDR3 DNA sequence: TGTGCCAGCAGCCCCGAGACAGGGGGCCACAACACCGGGGAGCTGTTTTTT. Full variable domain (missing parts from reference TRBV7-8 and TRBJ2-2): GAGVSQSPRYKVAKRGQDVALRCDPISGHVSLFWYQQALGQGPEFLTYFQNEAQLDKSGLPSDRFFAERPEGSVSTLKIQRTQQEDSAVYLCASSPETGGHNTGELFFGEGSRLTVL.

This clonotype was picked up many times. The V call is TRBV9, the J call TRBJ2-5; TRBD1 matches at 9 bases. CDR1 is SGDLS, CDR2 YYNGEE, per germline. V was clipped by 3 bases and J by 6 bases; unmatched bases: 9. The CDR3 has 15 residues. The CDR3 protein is CASSGGQGRGKTQYF. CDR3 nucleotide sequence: TGTGCCAGCAGCGGCGGACAGGGGAGGGGGAAGACCCAGTACTTC.

Here the CDR3 reads CASSDRGQGSTDTQYF. The CDR3 nucleotides read TGTGCCAGCAGTGACCGTGGGCAGGGGAGCACAGATACGCAGTATTTT. This chain uses TRBV6-4 with TRBJ2-3; D is possibly TRBD1 (6 bases). Trimming removed 2 bases at V and 0 bases at J, with 12 bases between. The CDR3 sequence is 16 residues long. Per germline, CDR1 MRHNA and CDR2 SNTAGT.

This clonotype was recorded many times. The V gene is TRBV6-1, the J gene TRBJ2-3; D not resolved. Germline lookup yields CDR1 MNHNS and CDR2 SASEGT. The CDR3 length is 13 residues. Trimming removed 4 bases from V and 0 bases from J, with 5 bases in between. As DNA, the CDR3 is TGTGCCAGCAGTGCCGACAGCACAGATACGCAGTATTTT. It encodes CASSADSTDTQYF.

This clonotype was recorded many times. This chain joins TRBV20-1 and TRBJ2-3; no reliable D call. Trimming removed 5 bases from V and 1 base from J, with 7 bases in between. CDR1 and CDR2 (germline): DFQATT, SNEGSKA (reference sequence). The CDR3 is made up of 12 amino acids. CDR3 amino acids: CSAEPGTDTQYF. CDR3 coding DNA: TGCAGTGCTGAGCCGGGCACAGATACGCAGTATTTT.

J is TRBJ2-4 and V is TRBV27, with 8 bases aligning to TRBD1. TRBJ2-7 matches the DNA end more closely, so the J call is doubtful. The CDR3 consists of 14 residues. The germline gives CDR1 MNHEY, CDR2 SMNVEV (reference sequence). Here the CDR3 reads CASRQQGVSYEQYF. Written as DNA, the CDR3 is TGTGCCAGCAGGCAACAGGGGGTCTCCTACGAGCAGTACTTC.

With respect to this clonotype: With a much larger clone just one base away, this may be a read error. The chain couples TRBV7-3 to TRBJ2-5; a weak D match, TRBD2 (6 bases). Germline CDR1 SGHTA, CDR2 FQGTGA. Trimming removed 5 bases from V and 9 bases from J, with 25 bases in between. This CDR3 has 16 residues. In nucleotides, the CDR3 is TGTGCCAGCAGCCCAATCACTGGACCGGTTGGAGGGGCCCAGTACTTC. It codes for CASSPITGPVGGAQYF.

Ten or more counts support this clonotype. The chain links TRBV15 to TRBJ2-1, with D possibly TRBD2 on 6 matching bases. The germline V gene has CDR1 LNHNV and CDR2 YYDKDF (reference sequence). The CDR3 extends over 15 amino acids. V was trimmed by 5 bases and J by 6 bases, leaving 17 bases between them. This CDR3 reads CATSHPGLLINEQFF. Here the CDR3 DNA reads TGTGCCACCAGCCACCCGGGACTCCTTATCAATGAGCAGTTCTTC.

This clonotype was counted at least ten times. CDR3 sequence: CASSEGAGEGYGYTF. For the CDR3, the DNA is TGTGCCAGCAGCGAAGGCGCAGGGGAGGGCTATGGCTACACCTTC. This chain connects TRBV7-3 to TRBJ1-2, with a possible D match to TRBD1 (6 bases). The germline CDR1 and CDR2 sequences are SGHTA and FQGTGA. V lost 5 bases to trimming and J lost 4 bases, with 17 bases between them. The CDR3 is made up of 15 amino acids.

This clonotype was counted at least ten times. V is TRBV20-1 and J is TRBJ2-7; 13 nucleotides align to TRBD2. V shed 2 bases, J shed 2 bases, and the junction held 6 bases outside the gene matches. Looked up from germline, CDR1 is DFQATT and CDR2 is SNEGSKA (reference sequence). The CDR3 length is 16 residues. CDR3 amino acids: CSARKGGLAGTYEQYF. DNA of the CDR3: TGCAGTGCTAGAAAAGGGGGACTAGCGGGAACCTACGAGCAGTACTTC.

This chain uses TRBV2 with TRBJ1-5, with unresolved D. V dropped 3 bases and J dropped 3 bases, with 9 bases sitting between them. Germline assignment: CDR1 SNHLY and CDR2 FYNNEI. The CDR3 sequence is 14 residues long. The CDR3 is CASSERQANQPQHF. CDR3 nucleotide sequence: TGTGCCAGCAGTGAGAGGCAGGCCAATCAGCCCCAGCATTTT.